These 5 T cell receptor beta chains originate from one sample sequenced in a study of T cell responses to AZD1222 COVID-19 vaccine. Data came from immunoSEQ multiplex PCR; TCRdb stores just in-frame clones and leaves some out. Of about 110,000 clones in the sample, about nine tenths were seen once. The sample was peripheral blood, taken 28 days after the second AZD1222 dose. The receptor set was obtained from an adult who received the AZD1222 COVID-19 vaccine.

The gene calls are TRBV2 and TRBJ2-5; 8 bases fit TRBD2. Germline trimming cut 8 bases from V and 4 bases from J; bases unmatched to any gene: 3. The CDR3 spans 12 residues. Germline V CDR1 and CDR2: SNHLY, FYNNEI. CDR3 in DNA: TGTGCCAGCCAGGGACTAGGAGAGACCCAGTACTTC. It is translated as CASQGLGETQYF.

The J gene is TRBJ1-1, the V gene TRBV27, with unresolved D. V was cut by 1 base and J by 0 bases, with 9 bases left in between. The CDR3 totals 15 residues. The germline CDR1 and CDR2 sequences are MNHEY and SMNVEV (reference sequence). CDR3 amino acids: CASSLFGLMNTEAFF. The CDR3, as DNA: TGTGCCAGCAGTTTATTCGGTTTGATGAACACTGAAGCTTTCTTT.

The V and J genes are TRBV7-3 and TRBJ1-5; no clear D. The V gene's germline CDR1 is SGHTA and CDR2 FQGTGA. The CDR3 runs 16 residues. V was clipped by 4 bases and J by 1 base, with 14 bases between them. The CDR3 nucleotides read TGTGCCAGCAGCTGGACTGGAGAGAAGAGCAATCAGCCCCAGCATTTT. Translation gives CASSWTGEKSNQPQHF. Looking up the rest from reference TRBV7-3 and TRBJ1-5 gives the full variable domain: GAGVSQTPSNKVTEKGKYVELRCDPISGHTALYWYRQSLGQGPEFLIYFQGTGAADDSGLPNDRFFAVRPEGSVSTLKIQRTERGDSAVYLCASSWTGEKSNQPQHFGDGTRLSIL.

The chain recombines TRBV14 with TRBJ1-2, with unresolved D. Germline V gene lookup returns CDR1 SGHDN and CDR2 FVKESK. Trimming removed 4 bases at V and 8 bases at J, with 20 bases between. The CDR3 has 15 residues. The CDR3 is CASSPGGKGGSGYTF. In DNA, the CDR3 is TGTGCCAGCAGCCCTGGTGGGAAGGGCGGGAGCGGCTACACCTTC.

The CDR3 region is CASSRQGALEAFF. CDR3 sequence (DNA): TGTGCCAGCAGCCGTCAGGGGGCCCTTGAAGCTTTCTTT. This chain connects TRBV7-2 to TRBJ1-1; TRBD1 agrees at 8 bases. CDR3 size: 13 residues. Losses at the gene ends were 5 bases for V and 7 bases for J; bases not matched to a gene: 6. Germline loops: CDR1 SGHTA, CDR2 FQGNSA. The whole variable domain, filled in from reference TRBV7-2 and TRBJ1-1, reads GAGVSQSPSNKVTEKGKDVELRCDPISGHTALYWYRQSLGQGLEFLIYFQGNSAPDKSGLPSDRFSAERTGGSVSTLTIQRTQQEDSAVYLCASSRQGALEAFFGQGTRLTVV.